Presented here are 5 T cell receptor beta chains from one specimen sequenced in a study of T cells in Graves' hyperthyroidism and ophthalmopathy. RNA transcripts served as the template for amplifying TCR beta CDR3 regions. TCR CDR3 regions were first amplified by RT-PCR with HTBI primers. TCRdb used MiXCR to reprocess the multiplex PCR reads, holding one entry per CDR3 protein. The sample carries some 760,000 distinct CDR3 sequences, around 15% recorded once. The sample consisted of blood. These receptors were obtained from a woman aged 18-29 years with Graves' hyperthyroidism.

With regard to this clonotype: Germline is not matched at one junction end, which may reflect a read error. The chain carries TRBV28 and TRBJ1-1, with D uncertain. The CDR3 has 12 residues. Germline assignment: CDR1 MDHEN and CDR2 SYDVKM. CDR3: CVSSFVNTEAFF. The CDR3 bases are TGTGTCAGCAGTTTTGTGAACACTGAAGCTTTCTTT.

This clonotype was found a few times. The CDR3 spells CASSDGGRDPYEQYF. Written as DNA, the CDR3 is TGTGCCAGCAGCGACGGGGGGCGGGATCCCTACGAGCAGTACTTC. The V gene is TRBV7-9, the J gene TRBJ2-7, with a weak D call TRBD2 (7 bases). CDR1 and CDR2 (germline): SEHNR, FQNEAQ (reference sequence). This CDR3 comprises 15 residues. Trimming shortened V by 5 bases and J by 2 bases, and 16 bases separated the two germline ends.

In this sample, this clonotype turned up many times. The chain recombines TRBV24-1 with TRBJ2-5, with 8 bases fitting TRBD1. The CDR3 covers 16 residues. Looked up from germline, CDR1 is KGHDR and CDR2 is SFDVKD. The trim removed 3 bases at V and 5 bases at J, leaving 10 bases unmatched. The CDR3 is CATSDVSRGRGETQYF. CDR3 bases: TGTGCCACCAGTGATGTGAGCAGGGGGCGCGGCGAGACCCAGTACTTC.

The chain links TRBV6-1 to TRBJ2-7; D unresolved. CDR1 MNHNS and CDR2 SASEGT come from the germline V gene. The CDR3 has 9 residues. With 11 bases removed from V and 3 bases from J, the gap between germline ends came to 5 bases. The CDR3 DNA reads TGTGCCTTGGGCTACGAGCAGTACTTC. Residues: CALGYEQYF.

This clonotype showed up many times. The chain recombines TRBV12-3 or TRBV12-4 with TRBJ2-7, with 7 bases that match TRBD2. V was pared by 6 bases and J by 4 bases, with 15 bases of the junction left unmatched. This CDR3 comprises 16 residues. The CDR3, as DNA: TGTGCCAGCAGCCCTCCCCCCATGGGACTAACGTACGAGCAGTACTTC. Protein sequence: CASSPPPMGLTYEQYF.